The rows below give T cell receptor beta chains drawn from one sample of a study of cytomegalovirus exposure and HLA in healthy donors. Some clones are missing from TCRdb's copy, which holds only in-frame ones; the method was immunoSEQ multiplex PCR. The data contain 180,000 or so clones, roughly 80% of them seen just once; the ten biggest clones take up about 8%. Specimen: PBMCs. The receptor set was obtained from a middle-aged woman in good health and CMV-seropositive. CDR3s include the opening cysteine and the closing phenylalanine or tryptophan. The order of the fields is J gene, V gene, D gene, clone size, CDR3 length, CDR3 DNA, CDR3 protein. A D gene is named only where the DNA matches it firmly. Clone size is shown for a subset of rows, as once, few, many or a class of expanded clone.

J: TRBJ1-5
V: TRBV21-1
D: .
size: .
length: 17
DNA: TGTGCCAGCAGCCTCCAGCCTGGGGGACAGGGGGATCAGCCCCAGCATTTT
CDR3: CASSLQPGGQGDQPQHF

J: TRBJ2-4
V: TRBV6-1
D: .
size: .
length: 13
DNA: TGTGCCGCCCGCCAGGCAACCAAAAACATTCAGTACTTC
CDR3: CAARQATKNIQYF

J: TRBJ2-4
V: TRBV29-1
D: .
size: .
length: 15
DNA: TGCAGCGTTGAATACGCCAGGGGTGCCAAAAACATTCAGTACTTC
CDR3: CSVEYARGAKNIQYF

J: TRBJ1-2
V: TRBV29-1
D: TRBD1
size: .
length: 11
DNA: TGCAGCGCCCTGACAGGGGCCGGCTACACCTTC
CDR3: CSALTGAGYTF

J: TRBJ2-2
V: TRBV19
D: TRBD1
size: .
length: 16
DNA: TGTGCCAGTAGTCCCTGGGACAGGGGGAACACCGGGGAGCTGTTTTTT
CDR3: CASSPWDRGNTGELFF

J: TRBJ1-2
V: TRBV5-4
D: TRBD1
size: .
length: 14
DNA: TGTGCCAGCAGCGCTATGACAGGGAACTATGGCTACACCTTC
CDR3: CASSAMTGNYGYTF

J: TRBJ1-1
V: TRBV7-3
D: .
size: .
length: 13
DNA: TGTGCCAGCAGCTTGCAGTTGAACACTGAAGCTTTCTTT
CDR3: CASSLQLNTEAFF

J: TRBJ2-1
V: TRBV27
D: TRBD2
size: .
length: 16
DNA: TGTGCCAGCAGTTTCCTCGCGGGAGGGGCAGACAATGAGCAGTTCTTC
CDR3: CASSFLAGGADNEQFF

J: TRBJ1-5
V: TRBV2
D: .
size: .
length: 14
DNA: TGTGCCAGCAGTGGAGGCAATAGCAATCAGCCCCAGCATTTT
CDR3: CASSGGNSNQPQHF

J: TRBJ1-1
V: TRBV10-3
D: .
size: .
length: 14
DNA: TGTGCCATCAGTGAGTCTGACAGGAGGACTGAAGCTTTCTTT
CDR3: CAISESDRRTEAFF

J: TRBJ2-7
V: TRBV7-9
D: .
size: .
length: 12
DNA: TGTGCCAGCAGCTTATCTCGAGGCGAGCAGTACTTC
CDR3: CASSLSRGEQYF

J: TRBJ2-7
V: TRBV18
D: .
size: .
length: 15
DNA: TGTGCCAGCTCACCGGATCAACTACGGAGGTACGAGCAGTACTTC
CDR3: CASSPDQLRRYEQYF

J: TRBJ2-7
V: TRBV6-6
D: .
size: .
length: 13
DNA: TGTGCCGCAGAGTCGACGGGAATGAACGAGCAGTACTTC
CDR3: CAAESTGMNEQYF

J: TRBJ2-7
V: TRBV4-1
D: TRBD1
size: .
length: 17
DNA: TGCGCCAGCAGCCACGGATTAATCCGGGACAGTAGCTACGAGCAGTACTTC
CDR3: CASSHGLIRDSSYEQYF

J: TRBJ2-3
V: TRBV5-1
D: .
size: once
length: 16
DNA: TGCGCCAGCAGCGTTTCGTTCGGAGCGTACACAGATACGCAGTATTTT
CDR3: CASSVSFGAYTDTQYF

J: TRBJ2-7
V: TRBV6-1
D: .
size: few
length: 15
DNA: TGTGCCAGCAGTGAAGACGGCAGGCCGTCCTACGAGCAGTACTTC
CDR3: CASSEDGRPSYEQYF

J: TRBJ2-5
V: TRBV30
D: .
size: .
length: 14
DNA: TGTGCCTGGAGTGTGGGTGGGGCCCAAGAGACCCAGTACTTC
CDR3: CAWSVGGAQETQYF

J: TRBJ2-3
V: TRBV5-4
D: .
size: .
length: 15
DNA: TGTGCCAGCAGCTTGGTGGGGGCGCACACAGATACGCAGTATTTT
CDR3: CASSLVGAHTDTQYF

J: TRBJ2-7
V: TRBV18
D: .
size: .
length: 16
DNA: TGTGCCAGCTCACCACTTCCCCCATCGAGGATCTACGAGCAGTACTTC
CDR3: CASSPLPPSRIYEQYF

J: TRBJ1-2
V: TRBV5-4
D: TRBD1
size: .
length: 15
DNA: TGTGCCAGCAGCTTGAAGGACAGGGGAAACTATGGCTACACCTTC
CDR3: CASSLKDRGNYGYTF

J: TRBJ1-5
V: TRBV6-4
D: .
size: .
length: 14
DNA: TGTGCCAGCAGTGACGAGGGCCGTTTTTGGCCCCAGCATTTT
CDR3: CASSDEGRFWPQHF

J: TRBJ2-7
V: TRBV6-1
D: .
size: .
length: 14
DNA: TGTGCCAGCAGTGAAGCCGGGTTTACCTACGAGCAGTACTTC
CDR3: CASSEAGFTYEQYF

J: TRBJ2-5
V: TRBV5-1
D: TRBD1
size: .
length: 15
DNA: TGCGCCAGCAGCCCGGGACAGGCGGTTCCAGAGACCCAGTACTTC
CDR3: CASSPGQAVPETQYF

J: TRBJ1-4
V: TRBV9
D: .
size: .
length: 15
DNA: TGTGCCAGCAGCGTAGTCGGCAGGGAAGGCGAAAAACTGTTTTTT
CDR3: CASSVVGREGEKLFF

J: TRBJ2-1
V: TRBV5-6
D: .
size: once
length: 15
DNA: TGTGCCAGCAGCTTGGCCTCGGGAGCCTTAAATGAGCAGTTCTTC
CDR3: CASSLASGALNEQFF

J: TRBJ1-4
V: TRBV28
D: .
size: once
length: 15
DNA: TGTGCCAGCAGCCTCAGAGGGGGAGCTAATGAAAAACTGTTTTTT
CDR3: CASSLRGGANEKLFF

J: TRBJ1-2
V: TRBV7-9
D: .
size: .
length: 16
DNA: TGTGCCAGCAGCACCAACTTGGCTCAGGGAAGCTATGGCTACACCTTC
CDR3: CASSTNLAQGSYGYTF

J: TRBJ2-5
V: TRBV29-1
D: TRBD1
size: .
length: 16
DNA: TGCAGCGTTGGTGGCATCGGGCAGGGGGCACCGGAGACCCAGTACTTC
CDR3: CSVGGIGQGAPETQYF

J: TRBJ2-3
V: TRBV28
D: TRBD2
size: .
length: 18
DNA: TGTGCCAGCACCCTTCCCGGACTAGCCGCCAAGGGGGCAGATACGCAGTATTTT
CDR3: CASTLPGLAAKGADTQYF

J: TRBJ1-1
V: TRBV2
D: .
size: .
length: 13
DNA: TGTGCCAGCGCTAAGGAGATTAACACTGAAGCTTTCTTT
CDR3: CASAKEINTEAFF

J: TRBJ2-7
V: TRBV4-2
D: TRBD2
size: .
length: 17
DNA: TGTGCCAGCAGCCAAGAGGGCGGGGCGGCGGGGGCCTACGAGCAGTACTTC
CDR3: CASSQEGGAAGAYEQYF

J: TRBJ2-5
V: TRBV7-3
D: .
size: .
length: 14
DNA: TGTGCCAGCAGCTTAGGGCCGACTAAAGAGACCCAGTACTTC
CDR3: CASSLGPTKETQYF